This TCR beta chain was identified in a study of blood T cell repertoires in COVID-19. Study in general: The cDNA or gDNA used as material had been derived from T cells, B-cell-depleted T cells, or PBMCs.

Between the trimmed V and J ends, which lost 1 base and 1 base, there was a span of 14 bases. In germline, CDR1 is SGHNT, CDR2 YYREEE (reference sequence). CDR3 size: 16 residues. Authors' analysis steps: Amplified reference gene primers provided the basis for estimating nucleated cell counts. Method: immunoSEQ multiplex PCR; TCRdb's copy keeps in-frame clones and lacks some. For V, J and clone size, that table is used; D and trimming come from the DNA. Here the sample spans fewer than 450,000 clones, 88% being singletons. This study enrolled people aged about 18 to 95 from 20 to 25 US geographic areas. Recovered status in Cohort 3 required two negative PCRs, clearance, or symptom resolution.

The genes are TRBV5-4 and TRBJ1-1; D is perhaps TRBD1 (6 bases). The receptor's source is a woman aged 18 to 35 who had recovered from COVID-19. The sample was PBMCs or T cells enriched from blood (not recorded which). CDR3 sequence: CASSLNRVNGNTEAFF. Here the CDR3 DNA reads TGTGCCAGCAGCTTGAACAGGGTAAATGGGAACACTGAAGCTTTCTTT.